The clone carrying this T cell receptor beta chain was observed a single time. Its antigen is unknown. TCRdb ran MiXCR on the 5' RACE reads and lists one entry per CDR3 protein. The repertoire has about 720,000 distinct CDR3 sequences, 15% to 20% of them found once; the top ten carry around 13%. The data are from a study of identical twins. Study-level results: Shared out-of-frame alpha sequences (those common to twins) showed excess low generation probability.

The germline gives CDR1 DFQATT, CDR2 SNEGSKA (reference sequence). The V end lost 4 bases, the J end lost 0 bases, and 7 bases lay between the germline ends. The length of the CDR3 is 12 residues. In addition, the sample was reused for a study of T cells expressing NK-cell markers. That source reports: These clonotypes also led the CD3+CD56-NKG2C+ fraction in a handful of donors.

This TCR derives from a woman aged 18-30 years in good health. Sequences were obtained from PBMCs. The J gene is TRBJ2-7, the V gene TRBV20-1, with unresolved D. The CDR3: CSATRSSYEQYF. CDR3 DNA: TGCAGTGCTACCAGGAGCTCCTACGAGCAGTACTTC.